This TCR beta chain was identified in a study of cytomegalovirus exposure and HLA in healthy donors. Overall study findings and caveats: Three CMV-associated chains proved CMV antigen-specific in vitro.

This CDR3 spans 16 amino acids. V was trimmed by 0 bases and J by 5 bases, leaving 14 bases between them. Germline V lookup: CDR1 LGHNA, CDR2 YNFKEQ. Assay used: immunoSEQ multiplex PCR; TCRdb lists only in-frame clones, some missing. The table lists under 150,000 clones, around nine tenths of them singletons, with just under 9% in the top ten. The sample holds a few counts of this clone. Its cognate antigen is unknown. Material for sequencing was PBMCs. This chain links TRBV4-2 with TRBJ1-5; the D gene is possibly TRBD1 (6 bases). The TCR sequence derives from a man in his late teens or twenties in good health and CMV-seropositive. The CDR3 DNA reads as TGTGCCAGCAGCCAAGATAACAGGGCCCAATATCAGCCCCAGCATTTT. This translates into CASSQDNRAQYQPQHF.